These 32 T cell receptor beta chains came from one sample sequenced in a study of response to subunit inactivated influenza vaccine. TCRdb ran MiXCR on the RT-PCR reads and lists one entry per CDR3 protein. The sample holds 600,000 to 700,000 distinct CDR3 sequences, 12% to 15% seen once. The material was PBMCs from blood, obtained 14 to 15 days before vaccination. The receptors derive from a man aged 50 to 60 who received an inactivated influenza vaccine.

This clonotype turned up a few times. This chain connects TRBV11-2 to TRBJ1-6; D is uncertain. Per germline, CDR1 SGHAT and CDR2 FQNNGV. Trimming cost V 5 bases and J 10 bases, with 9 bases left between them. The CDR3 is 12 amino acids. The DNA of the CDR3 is TGTGCCAGCAGCCGAGTGGACTCACCCCTCCACTTT. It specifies CASSRVDSPLHF. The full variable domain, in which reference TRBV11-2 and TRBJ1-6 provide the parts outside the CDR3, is EAGVAQSPRYKIIEKRQSVAFWCNPISGHATLYWYQQILGQGPKLLIQFQNNGVVDDSQLPKDRFSAERLKGVDSTLKIQPAKLEDSAVYLCASSRVDSPLHFGNGTRLTVT.

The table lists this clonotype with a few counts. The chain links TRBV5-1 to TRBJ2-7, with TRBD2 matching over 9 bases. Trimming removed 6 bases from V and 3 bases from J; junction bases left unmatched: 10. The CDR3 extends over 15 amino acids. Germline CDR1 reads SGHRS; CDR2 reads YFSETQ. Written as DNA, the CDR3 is TGCGCCAGCATGGTGGCGCCTAGCGGGAACTACGAGCAGTACTTC. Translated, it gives CASMVAPSGNYEQYF.

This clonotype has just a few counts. CDR3 sequence: CASSYVGAGGGLFF. In DNA, the CDR3 is TGTGCCAGCAGTTACGTGGGAGCAGGGGGGGGGCTGTTTTTT. The chain joins TRBV27 to TRBJ1-4; 7 bases are shared with TRBD1. CDR3 length: 14 amino acids. Germline values: CDR1 MNHEY, CDR2 SMNVEV (reference sequence). V was clipped by 4 bases and J by 14 bases; unmatched bases: 13.

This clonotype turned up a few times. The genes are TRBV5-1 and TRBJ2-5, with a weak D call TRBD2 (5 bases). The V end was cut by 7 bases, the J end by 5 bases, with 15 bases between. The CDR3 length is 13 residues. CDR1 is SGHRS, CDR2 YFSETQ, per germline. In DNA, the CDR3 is TGCGCCAGCGGACTGTTCGGTAGTGAGACCCAGTACTTC. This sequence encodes CASGLFGSETQYF.

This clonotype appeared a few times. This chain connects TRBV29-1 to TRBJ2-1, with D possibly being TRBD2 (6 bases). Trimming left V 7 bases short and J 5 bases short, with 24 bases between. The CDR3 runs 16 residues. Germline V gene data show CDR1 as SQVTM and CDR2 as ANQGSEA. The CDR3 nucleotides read TGCAGCGGGTGGGAACCGGGACTGGGGACCGACAATGAGCAGTTCTTC. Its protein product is CSGWEPGLGTDNEQFF.

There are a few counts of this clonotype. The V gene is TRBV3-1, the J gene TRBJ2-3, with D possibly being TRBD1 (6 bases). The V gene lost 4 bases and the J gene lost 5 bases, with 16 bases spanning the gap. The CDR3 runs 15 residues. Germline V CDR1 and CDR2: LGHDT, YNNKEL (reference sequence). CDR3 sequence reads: CASSPYGDMKDTQYF. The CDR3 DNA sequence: TGTGCCAGCAGCCCTTATGGGGACATGAAAGATACGCAGTATTTT.

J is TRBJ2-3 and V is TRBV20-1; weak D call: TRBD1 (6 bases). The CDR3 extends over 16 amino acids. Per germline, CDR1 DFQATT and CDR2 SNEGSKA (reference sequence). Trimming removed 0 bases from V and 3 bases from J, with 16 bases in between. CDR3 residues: CSARDFKGRGTDTQYF. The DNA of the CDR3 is TGCAGTGCTAGAGATTTTAAGGGAAGGGGGACAGATACGCAGTATTTT.

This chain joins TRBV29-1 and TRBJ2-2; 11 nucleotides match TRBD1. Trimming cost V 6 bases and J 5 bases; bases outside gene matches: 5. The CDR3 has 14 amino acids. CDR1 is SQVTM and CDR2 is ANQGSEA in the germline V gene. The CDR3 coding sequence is TGCAGCGTCCGGGACAGGGGGAATACCGGGGAGCTGTTTTTT. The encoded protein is CSVRDRGNTGELFF.

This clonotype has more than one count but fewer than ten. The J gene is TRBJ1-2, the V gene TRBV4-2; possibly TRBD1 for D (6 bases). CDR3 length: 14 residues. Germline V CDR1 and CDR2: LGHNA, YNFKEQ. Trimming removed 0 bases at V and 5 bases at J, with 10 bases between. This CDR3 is CASSQDGGAYGYTF. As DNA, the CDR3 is TGTGCCAGCAGCCAAGACGGGGGGGCGTATGGCTACACCTTC.

For the CDR3, the DNA is TGTGCCAGCAGCCAAGATTTCGGTAGTGGCTATGGCTACACCTTC. Encoded protein: CASSQDFGSGYGYTF. V is TRBV4-2 and J is TRBJ1-2; D unclear. Germline assignment: CDR1 LGHNA and CDR2 YNFKEQ. The CDR3 is 15 amino acids. V lost 0 bases, J lost 4 bases, and 12 bases lay in between.

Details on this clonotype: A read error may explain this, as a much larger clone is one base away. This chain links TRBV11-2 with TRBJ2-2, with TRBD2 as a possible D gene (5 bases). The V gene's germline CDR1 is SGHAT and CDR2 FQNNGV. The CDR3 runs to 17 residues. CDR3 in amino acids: CAGSGEVGVVNTGELFF. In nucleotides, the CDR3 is TGTGCCGGCAGTGGTGAGGTCGGGGTTGTGAACACCGGGGAGCTGTTTTTT. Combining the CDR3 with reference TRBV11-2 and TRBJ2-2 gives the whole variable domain EAGVAQSPRYKIIEKRQSVAFWCNPISGHATLYWYQQILGQGPKLLIQFQNNGVVDDSQLPKDRFSAERLKGVDSTLKIQPAKLEDSAVYLCAGSGEVGVVNTGELFFGEGSRLTVL.

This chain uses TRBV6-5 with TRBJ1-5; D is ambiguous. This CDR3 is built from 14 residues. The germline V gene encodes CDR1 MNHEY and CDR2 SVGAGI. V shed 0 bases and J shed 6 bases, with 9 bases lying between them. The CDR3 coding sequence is TGTGCCAGCAGTTACTCTTACCGGTCTCAGCCCCAGCATTTT. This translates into CASSYSYRSQPQHF.

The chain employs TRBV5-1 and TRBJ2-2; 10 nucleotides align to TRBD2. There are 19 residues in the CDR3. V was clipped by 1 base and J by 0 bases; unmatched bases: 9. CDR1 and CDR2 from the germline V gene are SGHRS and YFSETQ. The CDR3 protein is CASSLPPGLALSNTGELFF. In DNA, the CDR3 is TGCGCCAGCAGCTTGCCCCCGGGACTAGCGCTATCGAACACCGGGGAGCTGTTTTTT.

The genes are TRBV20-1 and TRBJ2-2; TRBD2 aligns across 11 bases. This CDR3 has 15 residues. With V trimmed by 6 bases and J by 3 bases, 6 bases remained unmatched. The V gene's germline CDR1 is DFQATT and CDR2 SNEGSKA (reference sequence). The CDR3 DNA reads TGCAGTGCCTTCATAGCGGGAGGGGACACCGGGGAGCTGTTTTTT. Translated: CSAFIAGGDTGELFF.

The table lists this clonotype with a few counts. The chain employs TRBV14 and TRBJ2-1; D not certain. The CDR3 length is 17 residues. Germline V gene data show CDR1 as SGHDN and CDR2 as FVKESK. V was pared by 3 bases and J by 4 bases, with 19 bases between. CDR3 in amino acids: CASSHPQRSGWYNEQFF. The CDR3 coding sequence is TGTGCCAGCAGCCACCCCCAGAGGAGTGGATGGTACAATGAGCAGTTCTTC.

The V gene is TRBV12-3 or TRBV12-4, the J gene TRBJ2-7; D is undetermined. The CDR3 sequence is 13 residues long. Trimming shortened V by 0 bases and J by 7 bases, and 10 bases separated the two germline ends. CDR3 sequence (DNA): TGTGCCAGCAGTTTAGCGGACCGAAAGGAGCAGTACTTC. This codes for CASSLADRKEQYF.

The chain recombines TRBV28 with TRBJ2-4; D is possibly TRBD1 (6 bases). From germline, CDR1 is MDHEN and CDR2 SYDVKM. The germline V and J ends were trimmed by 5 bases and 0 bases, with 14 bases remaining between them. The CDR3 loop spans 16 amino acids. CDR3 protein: CASSALDSLAKNIQYF. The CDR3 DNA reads TGTGCCAGCAGTGCATTGGACAGTCTAGCCAAAAACATTCAGTACTTC. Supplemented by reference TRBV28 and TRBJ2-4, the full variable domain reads DVKVTQSSRYLVKRTGEKVFLECVQDMDHENMFWYRQDPGLGLRLIYFSYDVKMKEKGDIPEGYSVSREKKERFSLILESASTNQTSMYLCASSALDSLAKNIQYFGAGTRLSVL.

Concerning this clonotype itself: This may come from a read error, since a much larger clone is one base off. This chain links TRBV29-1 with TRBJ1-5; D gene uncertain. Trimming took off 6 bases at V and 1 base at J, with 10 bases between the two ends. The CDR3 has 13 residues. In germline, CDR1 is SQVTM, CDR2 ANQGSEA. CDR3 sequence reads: CSVSDGSNQPQHF. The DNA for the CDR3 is TGCAGCGTGAGCGACGGGAGCAATCAGCCCCAGCATTTT.

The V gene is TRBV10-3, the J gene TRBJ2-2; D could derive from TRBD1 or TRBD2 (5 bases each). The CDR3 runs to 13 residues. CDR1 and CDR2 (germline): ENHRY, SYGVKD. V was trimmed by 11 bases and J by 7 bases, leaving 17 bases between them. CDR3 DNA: TGTGCCTCAAGCAGGGAAGCGGTCGGGGAGCTGTTTTTT. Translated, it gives CASSREAVGELFF.

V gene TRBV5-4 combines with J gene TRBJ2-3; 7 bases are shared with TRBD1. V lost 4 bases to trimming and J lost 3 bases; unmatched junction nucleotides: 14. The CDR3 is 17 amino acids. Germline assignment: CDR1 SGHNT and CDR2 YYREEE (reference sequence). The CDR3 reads CASSPRTGLFSTDTQYF. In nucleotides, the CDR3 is TGTGCCAGCAGCCCACGGACAGGTCTATTTTCAACAGATACGCAGTATTTT.

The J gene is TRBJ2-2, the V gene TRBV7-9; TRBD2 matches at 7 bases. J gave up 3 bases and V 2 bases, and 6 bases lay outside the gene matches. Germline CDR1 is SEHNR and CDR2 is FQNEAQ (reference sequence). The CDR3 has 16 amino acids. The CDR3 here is CASSLRSGGDTGELFF. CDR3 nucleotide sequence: TGTGCCAGCAGCTTACGGTCGGGAGGTGACACCGGGGAGCTGTTTTTT.

For the CDR3, the DNA is TGCGCCAGCAGCCTGATACTGACAGGGGTGGGCACAGATACGCAGTATTTT. Protein product: CASSLILTGVGTDTQYF. The chain combines TRBV5-1 with TRBJ2-3; 8 bases fit TRBD1. Germline V lookup: CDR1 SGHRS, CDR2 YFSETQ. This CDR3 region has 17 residues. The V gene end was trimmed by 4 bases and the J gene end by 1 base; junction bases not matched to a gene: 11.

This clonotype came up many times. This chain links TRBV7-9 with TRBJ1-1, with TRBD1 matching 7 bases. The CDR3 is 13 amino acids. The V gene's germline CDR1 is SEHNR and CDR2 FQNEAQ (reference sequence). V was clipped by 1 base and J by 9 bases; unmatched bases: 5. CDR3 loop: CASSLGGQEKAFF. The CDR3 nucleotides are TGTGCCAGCAGCTTAGGAGGACAGGAGAAAGCTTTCTTT.

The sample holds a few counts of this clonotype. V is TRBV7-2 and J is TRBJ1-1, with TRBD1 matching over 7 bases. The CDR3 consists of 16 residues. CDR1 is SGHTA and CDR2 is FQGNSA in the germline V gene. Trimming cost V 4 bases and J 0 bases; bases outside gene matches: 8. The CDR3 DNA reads TGTGCCAGCAGCTCCCAGGGGGGGACGATGAACACTGAAGCTTTCTTT. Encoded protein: CASSSQGGTMNTEAFF.

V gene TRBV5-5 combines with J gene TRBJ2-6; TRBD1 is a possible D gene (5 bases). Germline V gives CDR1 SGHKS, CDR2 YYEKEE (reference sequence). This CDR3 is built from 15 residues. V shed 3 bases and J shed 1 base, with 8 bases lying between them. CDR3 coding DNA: TGTGCCAGCAGCTGGCAGGGTTCTGGGGCCAACGTCCTGACTTTC. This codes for CASSWQGSGANVLTF.

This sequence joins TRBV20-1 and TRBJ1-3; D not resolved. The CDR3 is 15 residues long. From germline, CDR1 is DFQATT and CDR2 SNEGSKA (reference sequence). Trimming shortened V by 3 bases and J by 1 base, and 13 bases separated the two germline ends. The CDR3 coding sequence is TGCAGTGCTAGGGGCCGGGTAGGGTCTGGAAACACCATATATTTT. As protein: CSARGRVGSGNTIYF.

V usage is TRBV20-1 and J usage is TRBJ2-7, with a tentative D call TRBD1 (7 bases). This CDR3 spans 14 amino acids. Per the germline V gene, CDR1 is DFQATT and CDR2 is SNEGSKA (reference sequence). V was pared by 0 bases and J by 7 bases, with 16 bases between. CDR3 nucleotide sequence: TGCAGTGCTAGAGATGTGACAGGGACTGATGAGCAGTACTTC. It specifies CSARDVTGTDEQYF.

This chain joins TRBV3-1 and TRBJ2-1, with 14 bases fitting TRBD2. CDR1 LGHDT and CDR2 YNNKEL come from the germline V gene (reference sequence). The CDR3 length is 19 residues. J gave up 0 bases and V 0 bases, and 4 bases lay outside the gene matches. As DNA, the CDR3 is TGTGCCAGCAGCCAAGATCGGGGGACTAGCGGGAGCTCCTACAATGAGCAGTTCTTC. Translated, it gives CASSQDRGTSGSSYNEQFF.

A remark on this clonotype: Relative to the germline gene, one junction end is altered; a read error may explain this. DNA of the CDR3: TGTGCCAGCAGCTTACTGGGACCTAGCGGGAGGACCTACTCCTATGAGCAGTACTTC. It yields the protein CASSLLGPSGRTYSYEQYF. The chain couples TRBV11-2 to TRBJ2-7; 11 bases line up with TRBD2. The germline V gene has CDR1 SGHAT and CDR2 FQNNGV. The CDR3 contains 19 residues.

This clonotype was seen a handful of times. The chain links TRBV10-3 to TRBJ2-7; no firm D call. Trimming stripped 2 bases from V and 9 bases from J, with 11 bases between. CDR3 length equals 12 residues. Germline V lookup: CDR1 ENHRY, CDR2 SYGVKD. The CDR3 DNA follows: TGTGCCATCAGTGAGGGCACCTCGGGGCAGTACTTC. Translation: CAISEGTSGQYF.

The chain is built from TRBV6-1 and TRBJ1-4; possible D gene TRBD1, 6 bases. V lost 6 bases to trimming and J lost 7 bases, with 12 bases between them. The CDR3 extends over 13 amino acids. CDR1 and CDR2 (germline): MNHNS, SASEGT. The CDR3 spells CASSRDTREKLFF. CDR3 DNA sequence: TGTGCCAGCAGCCGGGACACACGTGAAAAACTGTTTTTT.

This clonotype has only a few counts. The CDR3: CASSLRLAGAREQYF. CDR3 in DNA: TGTGCCAGCAGTTTAAGGCTAGCGGGAGCTCGCGAGCAGTACTTC. The chain combines TRBV27 with TRBJ2-7, with TRBD2 identical over 10 bases. Germline trimming cut 2 bases from V and 6 bases from J; bases unmatched to any gene: 7. This CDR3 spans 15 amino acids. The germline CDR1 and CDR2 sequences are MNHEY and SMNVEV (reference sequence).